Presented here are 22 T cell receptor beta chains from one specimen sequenced in a study of identical twins. From the 5' RACE reads, TCRdb called clonotypes with MiXCR, one entry per CDR3 protein. This sample has 1,800,000 or so distinct CDR3 sequences, with around a third found just once. The sample taken for sequencing was cord blood. The receptors shown here come from a newborn girl in good health.

The CDR3 region is CAIRNNEQYF. The CDR3 bases are TGTGCCATCAGAAACAACGAGCAGTACTTC. The chain links TRBV10-3 to TRBJ2-7; D unclear. V was clipped by 6 bases and J by 5 bases, with 5 bases between them. This CDR3 is built from 10 residues. CDR1 ENHRY and CDR2 SYGVKD come from the germline V gene.

The rearrangement joins TRBV20-1 to TRBJ2-3; possibly TRBD2 for D (6 bases). With 3 bases removed from V and 2 bases from J, the gap between germline ends came to 18 bases. CDR1 and CDR2 (germline): DFQATT, SNEGSKA (reference sequence). The CDR3 covers 16 residues. The chain's CDR3 is CSASPTTSFPTDTQYF. The CDR3 nucleotides read TGCAGTGCTAGTCCAACGACTAGTTTCCCCACAGATACGCAGTATTTT.

The V gene is TRBV12-3 or TRBV12-4, the J gene TRBJ2-6, with D tentatively TRBD1 (6 bases). The CDR3 loop spans 16 amino acids. Trimming cost V 1 base and J 4 bases, with 11 bases left between them. The CDR3 DNA is TGTGCCAGCAGTTTAGGGGGGCCCCGAGGGGCCAACGTCCTGACTTTC. Its translation is CASSLGGPRGANVLTF.

This clonotype was counted at least ten times. The chain is built from TRBV28 and TRBJ2-7, with 10 nucleotides matching TRBD2. This CDR3 is 14 amino acids long. Germline loops: CDR1 MDHEN, CDR2 SYDVKM. Trimming at V came to 4 bases and at J to 6 bases, leaving 6 bases not matched to a gene. CDR3 sequence reads: CASSYSPSGSEQYF. The DNA for the CDR3 is TGTGCCAGCAGTTATAGTCCTAGCGGGAGCGAGCAGTACTTC.

The chain recombines TRBV29-1 with TRBJ2-5, with D possibly being TRBD1 (6 bases). Trimming stripped 8 bases from V and 1 base from J, with 14 bases between. Germline CDR1 reads SQVTM; CDR2 reads ANQGSEA. The CDR3 is made up of 13 amino acids. The CDR3, as DNA: TGCAGCCCCCCCGGACAGCCCCAAGAGACCCAGTACTTC. Translating it yields CSPPGQPQETQYF.

This clonotype has only a few counts. The rearrangement links TRBV24-1 to TRBJ2-7; TRBD2 aligns across 12 bases. The germline V gene has CDR1 KGHDR and CDR2 SFDVKD. Trimming removed 3 bases from V and 7 bases from J; junction bases left unmatched: 6. There are 15 residues in the CDR3. The CDR3, as DNA: TGTGCCACCAGTGATCGACTAGCGGGAGTCCATGAGCAGTACTTC. Residues: CATSDRLAGVHEQYF.

As concerns this clonotype: Being one base from a much bigger clone, this may be a read error. V usage is TRBV12-3 or TRBV12-4 and J usage is TRBJ1-2, with 7 bases aligning to TRBD1. After removal of 10 bases from V and 2 bases from J, the junction contained 10 bases not matched to a gene. The CDR3 is 14 residues long. DNA of the CDR3: TGTGCCAACAGCCACAGGGGTTTAAACTATGGCTACACCTTC. Translated: CANSHRGLNYGYTF.

The chain carries TRBV24-1 and TRBJ1-1; tentatively, D is TRBD1 (5 bases). Trimming took 2 bases from V and 4 from J, leaving 7 bases between them. Looked up from germline, CDR1 is KGHDR and CDR2 is SFDVKD. The CDR3 runs to 13 residues. DNA for the CDR3: TGTGCCACCAGTGATTGGGGCGGCACTGAAGCTTTCTTT. This codes for CATSDWGGTEAFF.

The V gene is TRBV20-1, the J gene TRBJ1-2; 7 bases are shared with TRBD1. The CDR3 has 14 amino acids. V lost 0 bases and J lost 6; bases outside the gene matches: 7. The germline gives CDR1 DFQATT, CDR2 SNEGSKA (reference sequence). CDR3 coding DNA: TGCAGTGCTAGAGATCCCCGACAGGGACATGGCTACACCTTC. Translation gives CSARDPRQGHGYTF.

In this sample, this clonotype turned up a few times. The rearrangement joins TRBV20-1 to TRBJ2-5; D is unresolved. Germline values: CDR1 DFQATT, CDR2 SNEGSKA (reference sequence). V lost 3 bases, J lost 2 bases, and 7 bases lay in between. The CDR3 is 12 residues long. CDR3 sequence reads: CSASNPQETQYF. The CDR3 DNA reads TGCAGTGCTAGCAATCCTCAAGAGACCCAGTACTTC.

This chain links TRBV2 with TRBJ2-1; 10 bases are a match to TRBD2. Unmatched junction bases numbered 8, after V lost 0 bases and J lost 6 bases. CDR3 length: 17 residues. Germline V gene data show CDR1 as SNHLY and CDR2 as FYNNEI. The CDR3 protein is CASSEAPGTSDANEQFF. CDR3 DNA sequence: TGTGCCAGCAGTGAAGCCCCAGGGACTAGCGACGCCAATGAGCAGTTCTTC. Using reference TRBV2 and TRBJ2-1 for the parts outside the CDR3, the full variable domain is EPEVTQTPSHQVTQMGQEVILRCVPISNHLYFYWYRQILGQKVEFLVSFYNNEISEKSEIFDDQFSVERPDGSNFTLKIRSTKLEDSAMYFCASSEAPGTSDANEQFFGPGTRLTVL.

The chain combines TRBV28 with TRBJ1-5; 7 bases are shared with TRBD1. Germline values: CDR1 MDHEN, CDR2 SYDVKM. V gave up 8 bases and J gave up 4 bases; unmatched junction bases: 11. CDR3 length: 15 amino acids. The CDR3 sequence: CASHDLTGRNQPQHF. The CDR3, as DNA: TGTGCCAGCCATGACTTGACAGGGAGGAATCAGCCCCAGCATTTT.

The gene calls are TRBV4-1 and TRBJ2-5; 8 bases line up with TRBD1. The CDR3 runs to 17 residues. Trimming cost V 2 bases and J 0 bases; bases outside gene matches: 8. Germline values: CDR1 MGHRA, CDR2 YSYEKL. The CDR3 reads CASSQRTGLPYQETQYF. As DNA, the CDR3 is TGCGCCAGCAGCCAAAGGACAGGGCTCCCTTACCAAGAGACCCAGTACTTC.

This chain joins TRBV13 and TRBJ2-7; 9 nucleotides align to TRBD1. The CDR3 loop spans 14 amino acids. With 7 bases clipped from V and 5 bases from J, the junction kept 9 bases outside the gene matches. The V gene's germline CDR1 is PRHDT and CDR2 FYEKMQ (reference sequence). CDR3 nucleotide sequence: TGTGCCAGCACCACGACAGGGGGAAGGAACGAGCAGTACTTC. Its protein is CASTTTGGRNEQYF.

V is TRBV20-1 and J is TRBJ2-2; no firm D call. The CDR3 loop spans 12 amino acids. Per germline, CDR1 DFQATT and CDR2 SNEGSKA (reference sequence). Between the trimmed V and J ends, which lost 3 bases and 3 bases, there was a span of 5 bases. The CDR3 nucleotides are TGCAGTGCTAGGGCATACACCGGGGAGCTGTTTTTT. This sequence encodes CSARAYTGELFF.

This clonotype was seen just once. The chain joins TRBV2 to TRBJ1-2; D is perhaps TRBD1 (5 bases). Trimming left V 5 bases short and J 8 bases short, with 15 bases between. CDR3 size: 13 residues. Germline lookup yields CDR1 SNHLY and CDR2 FYNNEI. In DNA form, the CDR3 reads TGTGCCAGCAGTACACAAGTCCGGGGGGGCTACACCTTC. It codes for CASSTQVRGGYTF.

In the case of this clonotype: This may be a read error, as it is one base from a much larger clone. V and J are TRBV4-1 and TRBJ1-1; 12 nucleotides match TRBD1. CDR1 is MGHRA and CDR2 is YSYEKL in the germline V gene. The CDR3 consists of 15 residues. Trimming at V came to 4 bases and at J to 3 bases, leaving 3 bases not matched to a gene. Here the CDR3 reads CASSPGQGADTEAFF. Here the CDR3 DNA reads TGCGCCAGCAGCCCGGGACAGGGGGCGGACACTGAAGCTTTCTTT.

The chain links TRBV7-9 to TRBJ2-1; D may be TRBD1 or TRBD2 (5 bases each). CDR1 and CDR2 from the germline V gene are SEHNR and FQNEAQ (reference sequence). The CDR3 is 12 amino acids. Trimming left V 5 bases short and J 14 bases short, with 16 bases between. The CDR3 sequence is CASSLRMGEKFF. The CDR3 DNA is TGTGCCAGCAGCCTTAGGATGGGGGAGAAGTTCTTC.

This clonotype was seen more than once but under ten times. The J gene is TRBJ2-7, the V gene TRBV28, with 9 positions matching TRBD2. This CDR3 is built from 14 residues. Trimming cost V 7 bases and J 1 base; bases outside gene matches: 5. Germline loops: CDR1 MDHEN, CDR2 SYDVKM. This CDR3 reads CASTISGSSYEQYF. The CDR3 DNA reads TGTGCCAGCACCATTAGCGGGAGTTCCTACGAGCAGTACTTC.

Concerning this clonotype: Germline and junction disagree at one end, which may indicate a read error. The chain uses TRBV5-1 and TRBJ1-2, with D tentatively TRBD1 (6 bases). The CDR3 is made up of 15 amino acids. Germline CDR1 reads SGHRS; CDR2 reads YFSETQ. CDR3: CASNLGRGTNYGYTF. The CDR3 coding sequence is TGCGCCAGCAACTTGGGGCGCGGGACAAACTATGGCTACACCTTC.

The chain links TRBV4-2 to TRBJ2-3; no clear D gene. The CDR3 extends over 15 amino acids. In germline, CDR1 is LGHNA, CDR2 YNFKEQ. Trimming cost V 0 bases and J 5 bases, with 12 bases left between them. CDR3 bases: TGTGCCAGCAGCCAAGATGCGGCCCGCAGAGATACGCAGTATTTT. This translates into CASSQDAARRDTQYF.

The chain links TRBV24-1 to TRBJ1-1; possibly TRBD1 for D (5 bases). The V end was cut by 9 bases, the J end by 1 base, with 11 bases between. The germline V gene has CDR1 KGHDR and CDR2 SFDVKD. The CDR3 totals 13 residues. Written as DNA, the CDR3 is TGTGCCACCCAACCAGGGACGAACACTGAAGCTTTCTTT. Protein: CATQPGTNTEAFF.